This T cell receptor beta chain comes out of a study of T cell changes during pregnancy in multiple sclerosis. The CDR3 is 14 residues long. The germline V gene encodes CDR1 MGHRA and CDR2 YSYEKL. Germline trimming cut 2 bases from V and 3 bases from J; bases unmatched to any gene: 3. The method was immunoSEQ multiplex PCR; TCRdb's version includes in-frame clones alone and lacks a portion of them. The table lists tens of thousands of clones, more than 85% of them singletons. The chain employs TRBV4-1 and TRBJ2-7, with 8 nucleotides matching TRBD2. The receptor was isolated from a female donor in good health, enrolled as a control in a pregnancy study. Sequencing used peripheral blood, obtained in the first trimester of pregnancy. CDR3 coding DNA: TGCGCCAGCAGCCAAAAGCTAGCGGGCTACGAGCAGTACTTC. This translates into CASSQKLAGYEQYF.